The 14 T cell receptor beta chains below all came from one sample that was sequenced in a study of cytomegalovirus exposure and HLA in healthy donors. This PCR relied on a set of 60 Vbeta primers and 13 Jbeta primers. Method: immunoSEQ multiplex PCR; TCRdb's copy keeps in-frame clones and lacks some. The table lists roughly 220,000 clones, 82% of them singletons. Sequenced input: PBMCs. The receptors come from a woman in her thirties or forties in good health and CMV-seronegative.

CDR3 nucleotides: TGTGCCAGCAGCTTATCAGGGGCCGGTCAGCCCCAGCATTTT. Protein: CASSLSGAGQPQHF. V and J are TRBV7-3 and TRBJ1-5, with D maybe TRBD1 (6 bases). The ends were cut back, 2 bases at V and 6 bases at J, with 11 bases in the middle. The length of the CDR3 is 14 residues. Germline CDR1 and CDR2: SGHTA and FQGTGA.

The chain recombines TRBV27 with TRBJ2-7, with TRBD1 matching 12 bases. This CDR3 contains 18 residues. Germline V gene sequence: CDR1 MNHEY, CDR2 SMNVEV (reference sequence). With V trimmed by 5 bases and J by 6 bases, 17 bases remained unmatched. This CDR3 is CASSQSSGFRDRGREQYF. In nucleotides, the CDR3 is TGTGCCAGCAGTCAATCGTCAGGATTTAGGGACAGGGGGCGCGAGCAGTACTTC.

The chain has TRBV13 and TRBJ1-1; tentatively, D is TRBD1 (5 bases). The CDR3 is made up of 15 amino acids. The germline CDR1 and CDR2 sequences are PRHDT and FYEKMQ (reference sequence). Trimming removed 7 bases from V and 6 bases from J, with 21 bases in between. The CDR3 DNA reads TGTGCCAGCACCGTAAGGAGGGGTTCGGGGCCTGAAGCTTTCTTT. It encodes CASTVRRGSGPEAFF.

The CDR3 protein is CASRLQGANYGYTF. Here the CDR3 DNA reads TGTGCCAGCAGACTACAGGGTGCTAACTATGGCTACACCTTC. The V and J genes are TRBV27 and TRBJ1-2, with a weak D call TRBD1 (6 bases). Germline CDR1 is MNHEY and CDR2 is SMNVEV (reference sequence). The CDR3 extends over 14 amino acids. V was trimmed by 6 bases and J by 0 bases, leaving 11 bases between them.

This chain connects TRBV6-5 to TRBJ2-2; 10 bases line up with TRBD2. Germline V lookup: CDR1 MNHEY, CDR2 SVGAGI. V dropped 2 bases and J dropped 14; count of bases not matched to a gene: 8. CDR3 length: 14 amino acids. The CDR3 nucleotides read TGTGCCAGCAGTTACAGCACTAGCGGGAAGAGACTGTTTTTT. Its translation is CASSYSTSGKRLFF.

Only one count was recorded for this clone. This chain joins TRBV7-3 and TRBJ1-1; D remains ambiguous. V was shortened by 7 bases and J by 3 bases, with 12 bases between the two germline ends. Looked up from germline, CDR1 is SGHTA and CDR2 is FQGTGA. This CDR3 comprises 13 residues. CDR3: CASKTQTDTEAFF. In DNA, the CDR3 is TGTGCCAGCAAGACCCAAACAGACACTGAAGCTTTCTTT.

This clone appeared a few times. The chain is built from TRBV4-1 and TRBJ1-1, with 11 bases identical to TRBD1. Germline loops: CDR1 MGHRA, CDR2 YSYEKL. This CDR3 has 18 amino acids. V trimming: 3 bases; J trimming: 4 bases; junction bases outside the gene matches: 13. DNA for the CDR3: TGCGCCAGCAGCCACAGGGATTCCCGGGACAGGGGGATCACTGAAGCTTTCTTT. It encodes CASSHRDSRDRGITEAFF.

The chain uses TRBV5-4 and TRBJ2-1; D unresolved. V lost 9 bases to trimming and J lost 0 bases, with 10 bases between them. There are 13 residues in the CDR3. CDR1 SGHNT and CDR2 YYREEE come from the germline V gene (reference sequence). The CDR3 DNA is TGTGCCACCACCCCGAGCTCCTACAATGAGCAGTTCTTC. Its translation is CATTPSSYNEQFF.

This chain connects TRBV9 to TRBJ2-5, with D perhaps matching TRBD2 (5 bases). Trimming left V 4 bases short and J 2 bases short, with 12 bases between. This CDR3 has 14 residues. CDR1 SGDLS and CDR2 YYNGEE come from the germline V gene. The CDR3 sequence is CASSLLGLQETQYF. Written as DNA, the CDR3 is TGTGCCAGCAGCCTCTTAGGACTGCAAGAGACCCAGTACTTC.

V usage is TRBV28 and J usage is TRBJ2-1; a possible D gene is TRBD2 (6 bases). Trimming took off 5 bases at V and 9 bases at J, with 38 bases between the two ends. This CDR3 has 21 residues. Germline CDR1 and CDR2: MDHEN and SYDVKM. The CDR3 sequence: CASSLAGSLWRGLGRAAEQFF. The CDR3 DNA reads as TGTGCCAGCAGTCTCGCTGGGAGCCTTTGGAGGGGACTGGGCCGCGCGGCTGAGCAGTTCTTC.

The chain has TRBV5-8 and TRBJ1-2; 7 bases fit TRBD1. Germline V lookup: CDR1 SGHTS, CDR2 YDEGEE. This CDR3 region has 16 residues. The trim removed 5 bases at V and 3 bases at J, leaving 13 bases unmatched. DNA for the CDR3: TGTGCCAGCAGGGATACCGGGACAGTGATATACTATGGCTACACCTTC. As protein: CASRDTGTVIYYGYTF.

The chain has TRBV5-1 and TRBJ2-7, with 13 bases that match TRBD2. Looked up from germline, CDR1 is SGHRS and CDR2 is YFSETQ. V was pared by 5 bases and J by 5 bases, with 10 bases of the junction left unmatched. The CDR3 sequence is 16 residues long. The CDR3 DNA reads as TGCGCCAGCAGTTCCGACCGACTAGCGGGAGGCGACGAGCAGTACTTC. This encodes CASSSDRLAGGDEQYF.

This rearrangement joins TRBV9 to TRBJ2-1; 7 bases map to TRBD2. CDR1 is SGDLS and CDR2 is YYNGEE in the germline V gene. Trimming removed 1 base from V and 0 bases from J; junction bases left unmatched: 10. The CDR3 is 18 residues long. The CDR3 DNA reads TGTGCCAGCAGCGTACATAGATACCTAGCGGACTCCTACAATGAGCAGTTCTTC. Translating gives CASSVHRYLADSYNEQFF.

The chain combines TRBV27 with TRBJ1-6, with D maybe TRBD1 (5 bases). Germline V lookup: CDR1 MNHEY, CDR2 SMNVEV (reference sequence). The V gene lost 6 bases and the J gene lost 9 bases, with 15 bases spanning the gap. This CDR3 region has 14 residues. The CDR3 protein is CASSSGFRGSPLHF. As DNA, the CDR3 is TGTGCCAGCAGCTCAGGGTTTCGTGGTTCACCCCTCCACTTT.